A selection of T cell receptor beta chains follows, all from one sample in a study of blood T cell repertoires in COVID-19. Some clones are missing from TCRdb's copy, which holds only in-frame ones; the method was immunoSEQ multiplex PCR. This sample has 150,000 to 200,000 clones; more than 85% occur once, and the top ten carry around 0.99%. Sequencing input: peripheral blood. The receptors were sampled from a man between 18 and 35 years old with acute or convalescent COVID-19. The CDR3 runs from the conserved cysteine through the conserved F or W. D genes are given only for firm matches. Size is stated for part of the rows, as once, few or many counts, or as a class when the clone is expanded.

>TRBV5-4|NA|TRBD2|TRBJ2-5
CASSLVTSGGQETQYF
TGTGCCAGCAGCTTAGTCACTAGCGGGGGTCAAGAGACCCAGTACTTC
>TRBV9|NA|TRBD1|TRBJ2-5
CASGQGTQETQYF
TGTGCCAGCGGACAGGGTACACAAGAGACCCAGTACTTC
>TRBV5-4|few|NA|TRBJ1-2
CASSSLRSRGYGYTF
TGTGCCAGCAGCTCCTTGAGGTCTAGAGGCTATGGCTACACCTTC
>TRBV3-1/TRBV3-2|few|TRBD2|TRBJ2-1
CASSQGVAGNEQFF
TGTGCCAGCAGCCAAGGGGTAGCGGGCAATGAGCAGTTCTTC
>TRBV12-3/TRBV12-4|NA|NA|TRBJ1-5
CASRDSNNQPQHF
TGTGCCAGCAGAGACAGTAACAATCAGCCCCAGCATTTT
>TRBV30|NA|TRBD1|TRBJ2-7
CAWAKSGTGRYEQYF
TGTGCCTGGGCGAAATCCGGGACAGGGCGCTACGAGCAGTACTTC
>TRBV6-5|NA|NA|TRBJ1-1
CASSYSSQITEAFF
TGTGCCAGCAGTTACTCGAGTCAAATCACTGAAGCTTTCTTT
>TRBV5-8|NA|TRBD1|TRBJ1-2
CASSFAGPGQGNYGYTF
TGTGCCAGCAGCTTCGCGGGCCCGGGACAGGGGAACTATGGCTACACCTTC
>TRBV25-1|NA|TRBD1|TRBJ1-1
CASSAQGTEAFF
TGTGCCAGCAGTGCACAGGGGACTGAAGCTTTCTTT
>TRBV9|NA|TRBD1|TRBJ1-2
CASSATGTGVYGYTF
TGTGCCAGCAGCGCCACCGGGACAGGGGTCTATGGCTACACCTTC
>TRBV5-6|NA|TRBD1|TRBJ1-2
CASSVRQGRSGYTF
TGTGCCAGCAGCGTAAGACAGGGGCGGAGTGGCTACACCTTC
>TRBV5-5|NA|NA|TRBJ2-3
CASSSQGTSTDTQYF
TGTGCCAGCAGCTCACAGGGGACTAGCACAGATACGCAGTATTTT
>TRBV5-6|NA|TRBD1|TRBJ1-1
CASSPGTVNTEAFF
TGTGCCAGCAGTCCCGGGACAGTGAACACTGAAGCTTTCTTT
>TRBV14|NA|TRBD1|TRBJ2-1
CASSPTRTGPEQFF
TGTGCCAGCAGCCCAACCAGGACAGGGCCTGAGCAGTTCTTC
>TRBV3-1/TRBV3-2|once|TRBD1|TRBJ2-2
CASSPGTGVTGELFF
TGTGCCAGCAGCCCGGGGACAGGGGTGACCGGGGAGCTGTTTTTT
>TRBV6-1|NA|NA|TRBJ2-5
CASSETSRAIWETQYF
TGTGCCAGCAGTGAAACTAGCAGAGCAATCTGGGAGACCCAGTACTTC
>TRBV6-1|NA|NA|TRBJ2-5
CASSDGWETQYF
TGTGCCAGCAGTGACGGGTGGGAGACCCAGTACTTC
>TRBV5-5|NA|TRBD1|TRBJ2-3
CASSLTGQSTDTQYF
TGTGCCAGCAGCTTAACGGGACAGAGCACAGATACGCAGTATTTT
>TRBV23-1|NA|NA|TRBJ1-1
CASSQKRLNTEAFF
TGCGCCAGCAGTCAAAAGAGGTTGAACACTGAAGCTTTCTTT
>TRBV29-1|NA|NA|TRBJ1-2
CSVGKGEGYGYTF
TGCAGCGTTGGTAAGGGGGAAGGCTATGGCTACACCTTC
>TRBV6-5|NA|NA|TRBJ1-2
CASSYVQGPYGYTF
TGTGCCAGCAGTTACGTCCAGGGCCCCTATGGCTACACCTTC
>TRBV5-1|NA|NA|TRBJ2-6
CASSLEPSSGANVLTF
TGCGCCAGCAGCTTGGAACCGAGCTCTGGGGCCAACGTCCTGACTTTC
>TRBV5-1|NA|NA|TRBJ1-5
CASSLEGVSNQPQHF
TGCGCCAGCAGCTTGGAAGGGGTCAGCAATCAGCCCCAGCATTTT
>TRBV7-2|NA|NA|TRBJ1-1
CASSFWGDRTEAFF
TGTGCCAGCAGCTTTTGGGGGGATCGCACTGAAGCTTTCTTT
>TRBV7-2|NA|NA|TRBJ1-5
CASSLVQDQPQHF
TGTGCCAGCAGCTTAGTACAGGACCAGCCCCAGCATTTT
>TRBV7-9|NA|NA|TRBJ1-2
CASSLGQGLLDGYTF
TGTGCCAGCAGCTTAGGTCAGGGATTGTTGGATGGCTACACCTTC
>TRBV19|NA|NA|TRBJ1-3
CASSIRDSGNTIYF
TGTGCCAGTAGTATCCGAGACTCTGGAAACACCATATATTTT
>TRBV6-5|NA|NA|TRBJ2-4
CASSLGGVTKNIQYF
TGTGCCAGCAGTCTCGGAGGCGTAACCAAAAACATTCAGTACTTC
>TRBV3-1/TRBV3-2|NA|TRBD1|TRBJ2-5
CASSQVLRDSPETQYF
TGTGCCAGCAGCCAAGTTCTACGGGACAGCCCAGAGACCCAGTACTTC
>TRBV18|NA|NA|TRBJ1-5
CASSPPVQFPSNQPQHF
TGTGCCAGCTCACCACCAGTGCAGTTCCCTAGCAATCAGCCCCAGCATTTT
>TRBV21-1|NA|NA|TRBJ2-5
CASARTEGETQYF
TGTGCCAGCGCCCGGACAGAAGGAGAGACCCAGTACTTC
>TRBV7-2|few|NA|TRBJ2-2
CASSLAGGPGELFF
TGTGCCAGCAGCTTAGCGGGGGGGCCCGGGGAGCTGTTTTTT
>TRBV11-2|NA|NA|TRBJ1-2
CASSSGQTTRNYGYTF
TGTGCCAGCAGCTCTGGACAGACAACAAGAAACTATGGCTACACCTTC
>TRBV30|few|NA|TRBJ1-2
CARTDSGVPYGYTF
TGTGCCCGCACCGACAGCGGGGTTCCCTATGGCTACACCTTC
>TRBV5-1|NA|TRBD1|TRBJ2-5
CASSTGTGGETQYF
TGCGCCAGCAGCACCGGGACAGGGGGAGAGACCCAGTACTTC
>TRBV7-2|NA|NA|TRBJ2-3
CASSVRYTDTQYF
TGTGCCAGCAGCGTCCGGTACACAGATACGCAGTATTTT
>TRBV5-1|NA|TRBD1|TRBJ1-1
CASSFRQGNTEAFF
TGCGCCAGCAGCTTTCGACAGGGAAACACTGAAGCTTTCTTT
>TRBV15|once|NA|TRBJ2-7
CATSPGHNEQYF
TGTGCCACCAGCCCGGGACACAACGAGCAGTACTTC
>TRBV12-3/TRBV12-4|NA|NA|TRBJ1-1
CASKRAMGTEAFF
TGTGCCAGCAAGCGGGCCATGGGCACTGAAGCTTTCTTT
>TRBV11-2|NA|TRBD2|TRBJ2-1
CASSPSARLAGGHEQFF
TGTGCCAGCAGCCCGAGCGCCCGACTAGCGGGGGGGCATGAGCAGTTCTTC
>TRBV5-1|NA|TRBD2|TRBJ2-7
CASSLLTSSGGSSYEQYF
TGCGCCAGCAGCTTGCTTACCTCTAGCGGGGGGAGCTCCTACGAGCAGTACTTC
>TRBV11-2|NA|TRBD1|TRBJ2-7
CASSLDRDEQYF
TGTGCCAGCAGCCTGGACAGGGACGAGCAGTACTTC
>TRBV7-8|NA|TRBD1|TRBJ1-1
CASSPGARGRKTEAFF
TGTGCCAGCAGCCCGGGGGCGAGGGGGCGCAAAACTGAAGCTTTCTTT
>TRBV3-1/TRBV3-2|NA|TRBD1|TRBJ1-2
CASSQGGTGGIPNYGYTF
TGTGCCAGCAGCCAAGGTGGGACAGGGGGAATCCCCAACTATGGCTACACCTTC
>TRBV11-3|NA|TRBD1|TRBJ2-1
CASSGTGNEQFF
TGTGCCAGCAGCGGGACAGGTAATGAGCAGTTCTTC
>TRBV25-1|NA|NA|TRBJ1-4
CASSESGRTSSEKLFF
TGTGCCAGCAGTGAGAGCGGACGGACTAGTTCGGAAAAACTGTTTTTT
>TRBV6-6|once|TRBD1|TRBJ2-2
CASSSREGATGELFF
TGTGCCAGCAGTTCCCGCGAGGGGGCCACCGGGGAGCTGTTTTTT
>TRBV7-9|NA|NA|TRBJ1-2
CASSLDSQMRGYTF
TGTGCCAGCAGCCTCGACAGTCAGATGAGGGGCTACACCTTC